This paragraph reports one TCR beta chain. This clone was observed once. The antigen it recognizes is unknown. No qualities accompany the bases; no much larger clone lies one base away. This sample stems from a study of T cell changes during pregnancy in multiple sclerosis (dated by TCRdb to about 2019). With respect to the entire study: Changes in the T cell repertoire over the course of pregnancy were examined in this study in women with multiple sclerosis.

The germline V gene gives CDR1 as SNHLY and CDR2 as FYNNEI. The CDR3, cysteine through phenylalanine, is 14 amino acids long. The DNA shown is the 42-base CDR3, in frame from base 1. Cut back by 4 bases and 3 bases, the V and J ends lie 11 bases apart. Libraries were prepared through the immunoSEQ multiplex PCR assay. TCRdb mirrors the immuneACCESS table, restricted to in-frame sequences. Some clones are absent from its copies; in checked studies, under half trace to an unresolved V gene, and the reason for the others is unknown. In all, the sample holds some 120,000 clones, and around 95% of those were seen once. Jointly, the top ten make up around 0.4% of the sample.

Source: peripheral blood, taken after pregnancy. The sequence is built from TRBV2 and TRBJ2-3; TRBD2 is possibly the D segment (6 matching bases). This sequence was found in a female donor with multiple sclerosis, enrolled in a pregnancy study. CDR3 protein: CASSGIRGTDTQYF. The DNA sequence follows: TGTGCCAGCAGTGGTATCCGGGGGACAGATACGCAGTATTTT.